This TCR beta chain was found in a study of OX40 agonist ivuxolimab in advanced cancers. This CDR3 has 17 amino acids. Per germline, CDR1 SEHNR and CDR2 FQNEAQ (reference sequence). The V and J ends lost 4 bases and 5 bases, in that order; junction bases with no gene match: 15. Using immunoSEQ multiplex PCR, the repertoire was profiled, and TCRdb retains in-frame clones only, with some absent. The top ten clones hold approximately 2.4% of a sample with 75,000 to 95,000 clones, roughly 90% of them seen once. The TCR originated in an adult with an advanced solid tumor such as melanoma, head and neck, liver or kidney cancer. The chain links TRBV7-9 to TRBJ2-7; 9 bases line up with TRBD1. The sample was CD4+ or CD8+ T cells sorted from blood, taken in a trial of the OX40 agonist ivuxolimab. CDR3 loop: CASSSHPSGQGHHEQYF. CDR3 coding DNA: TGTGCCAGCAGCTCCCATCCCTCGGGACAGGGTCATCACGAGCAGTACTTC.